Presented here are 21 T cell receptor beta chains from one specimen sequenced in a study of cytomegalovirus exposure and HLA in healthy donors. Primers included in the PCR were 60 Vbeta and 13 Jbeta primers. Clones were sequenced by immunoSEQ multiplex PCR, and TCRdb holds only the in-frame ones, with some missing. The table shows 210,000 or so clones, with approximately 84% occurring only once. The sequenced material came from PBMCs. The receptors stem from a woman between 40 and 50 years old in good health and CMV-seronegative.

The chain carries TRBV5-1 and TRBJ1-4; no reliable D call. V was clipped by 3 bases and J by 8 bases, with 23 bases between them. This CDR3 contains 17 residues. Germline V gives CDR1 SGHRS, CDR2 YFSETQ. The CDR3 sequence: CASSSQRSSGIREKLFF. The CDR3 nucleotides are TGCGCCAGCAGCTCCCAACGAAGTTCGGGGATTCGGGAAAAACTGTTTTTT.

This chain connects TRBV7-6 to TRBJ1-6; a possible D gene is TRBD1 (5 bases). V shed 1 base and J shed 7 bases, with 14 bases lying between them. The CDR3 covers 16 residues. Germline V gene lookup returns CDR1 SGHVS and CDR2 FNYEAQ. CDR3 residues: CASSLGGRGSNSPLHF. CDR3 DNA sequence: TGTGCCAGCAGCTTAGGGGGTAGGGGCTCAAATTCACCCCTCCACTTT.

This rearrangement joins TRBV4-1 to TRBJ1-5; TRBD1 matches at 12 bases. The V gene end was trimmed by 4 bases and the J gene end by 2 bases; junction bases not matched to a gene: 6. Germline CDR1 and CDR2: MGHRA and YSYEKL. The CDR3 contains 17 residues. CDR3 bases: TGCGCCAGCAGCCGAGAGGGGACAGGGGGCGGCAATCAGCCCCAGCATTTT. As protein: CASSREGTGGGNQPQHF.

The DNA of the CDR3 is TGTGCCAGCAGCTGGAGGGGATGGGATGAAAAACTGTTTTTT. Protein: CASSWRGWDEKLFF. This chain uses TRBV5-6 with TRBJ1-4; D might be TRBD1 (5 bases). The CDR3 totals 14 residues. Germline V lookup: CDR1 SGHDT, CDR2 YYEEEE. V lost 3 bases and J lost 6, with 12 bases in between.

The V and J genes are TRBV30 and TRBJ2-2; D might be TRBD2 (7 bases). Germline-derived CDR1 and CDR2 are GTSNPN and SVGIG (reference sequence). The CDR3 extends over 18 amino acids. Between the trimmed V and J ends, which lost 7 bases and 5 bases, there was a span of 29 bases. The chain's CDR3 is CASTRGAAGLSVTGELFF. The CDR3 DNA reads TGTGCCTCGACCCGGGGGGCAGCTGGGCTGAGCGTAACCGGGGAGCTGTTTTTT.

V usage is TRBV2 and J usage is TRBJ1-2, with a possible D match to TRBD1 (5 bases). V was shortened by 0 bases and J by 0 bases, with 14 bases between the two germline ends. This CDR3 comprises 17 residues. Germline CDR1 reads SNHLY; CDR2 reads FYNNEI. This CDR3 is CASSEAPGVRANYGYTF. In DNA form, the CDR3 reads TGTGCCAGCAGTGAAGCGCCGGGGGTCAGGGCTAACTATGGCTACACCTTC.

The chain couples TRBV18 to TRBJ1-2; TRBD1 is a possible D gene (6 bases). There are 15 residues in the CDR3. V lost 3 bases and J lost 2, with 13 bases in between. The germline V gene has CDR1 KGHSH and CDR2 LQKENI. CDR3: CASSPLPDSNYGYTF. CDR3 sequence (DNA): TGTGCCAGCTCACCTCTTCCGGACAGCAACTATGGCTACACCTTC.

This sequence joins TRBV29-1 and TRBJ1-1; no clear D gene. Deletions cut 2 bases from V and 4 bases from J, with 8 bases between. CDR3 size: 12 residues. CDR1 is SQVTM, CDR2 ANQGSEA, per germline. Here the CDR3 reads CSVETGITEAFF. The DNA for the CDR3 is TGCAGCGTTGAAACGGGGATCACTGAAGCTTTCTTT.

The chain combines TRBV30 with TRBJ1-1; tentatively, D is TRBD1 (6 bases). CDR3 length: 14 residues. Germline V lookup: CDR1 GTSNPN, CDR2 SVGIG (reference sequence). Trimming took off 4 bases at V and 0 bases at J, with 12 bases between the two ends. DNA for the CDR3: TGTGCCTGGAATACAGGGAGCGTGAACACTGAAGCTTTCTTT. Encoded protein: CAWNTGSVNTEAFF.

The chain employs TRBV5-1 and TRBJ1-4, with D perhaps matching TRBD1 (6 bases). V lost 2 bases and J lost 8, with 16 bases in between. CDR1 SGHRS and CDR2 YFSETQ come from the germline V gene. The CDR3 is 15 amino acids. CDR3: CASSFTGSGEEKLFF. The CDR3 DNA reads as TGCGCCAGCAGCTTTACAGGGTCTGGGGAAGAAAAACTGTTTTTT.

This clone was detected once. The genes are TRBV5-1 and TRBJ2-7; tentatively, D is TRBD2 (6 bases). The ends were cut back, 0 bases at V and 0 bases at J, with 16 bases in the middle. There are 17 residues in the CDR3. Germline loops: CDR1 SGHRS, CDR2 YFSETQ. This chain's CDR3 is CASSLVGGSGPSYEQYF. The CDR3 bases are TGCGCCAGCAGCTTGGTGGGGGGTAGCGGACCCTCCTACGAGCAGTACTTC.

This clone was picked up one time. This chain connects TRBV5-1 to TRBJ2-1; 11 bases agree with TRBD1. The V and J ends lost 7 bases and 6 bases, in that order; junction bases with no gene match: 6. This CDR3 spans 14 amino acids. Germline V CDR1 and CDR2: SGHRS, YFSETQ. The CDR3 nucleotides are TGCGCCAGCTTCTTGGGACAGGGGGGCAATGAGCAGTTCTTC. Translation: CASFLGQGGNEQFF.

As DNA, the CDR3 is TGTGCCAGCAGCCACCTTTCTAGCGGGGGTTACAATGAGCAGTTCTTC. This sequence encodes CASSHLSSGGYNEQFF. The chain recombines TRBV7-3 with TRBJ2-1; 10 positions agree with TRBD2. Per germline, CDR1 SGHTA and CDR2 FQGTGA. The V gene end was trimmed by 5 bases and the J gene end by 4 bases; junction bases not matched to a gene: 8. The CDR3 is 16 residues long.

V gene TRBV5-1 combines with J gene TRBJ2-7, with TRBD2 identical over 11 bases. Germline CDR1 SGHRS, CDR2 YFSETQ. Trimming cost V 2 bases and J 6 bases; bases outside gene matches: 22. This CDR3 comprises 20 residues. In DNA, the CDR3 is TGCGCCAGCAGCTTAGGACATTCGTTAAATAGCGGGGGGGGGAAGGTCGAGCAGTACTTC. Its translation is CASSLGHSLNSGGGKVEQYF.

The table lists this clone with a few counts. The chain links TRBV9 to TRBJ1-3; tentatively, D is TRBD1 (6 bases). The CDR3 extends over 15 amino acids. Germline assignment: CDR1 SGDLS and CDR2 YYNGEE. The ends were cut back, 4 bases at V and 0 bases at J, with 11 bases in the middle. CDR3 nucleotides: TGTGCCAGCAGCCCAGGACAGAACTCTGGAAACACCATATATTTT. This sequence encodes CASSPGQNSGNTIYF.

The chain combines TRBV11-2 with TRBJ2-2; D not certain. V was cut by 2 bases and J by 2 bases, with 6 bases left in between. Germline CDR1 is SGHAT and CDR2 is FQNNGV. The CDR3 length is 14 residues. The CDR3 DNA sequence: TGTGCCAGCAGCTTAATAGTCAACACCGGGGAGCTGTTTTTT. Its protein is CASSLIVNTGELFF. The full variable domain, completed using reference TRBV11-2 and TRBJ2-2, is EAGVAQSPRYKIIEKRQSVAFWCNPISGHATLYWYQQILGQGPKLLIQFQNNGVVDDSQLPKDRFSAERLKGVDSTLKIQPAKLEDSAVYLCASSLIVNTGELFFGEGSRLTVL.

This sequence joins TRBV30 and TRBJ1-1; D remains ambiguous. Looked up from germline, CDR1 is GTSNPN and CDR2 is SVGIG (reference sequence). CDR3 length equals 14 residues. V was shortened by 0 bases and J by 1 base, with 9 bases between the two germline ends. CDR3 DNA: TGTGCCTGGAGTGTTCAGGTAGGGAACACTGAAGCTTTCTTT. Residues: CAWSVQVGNTEAFF. Complete variable domain (other parts from reference TRBV30 and TRBJ1-1): SQTIHQWPATLVQPVGSPLSLECTVEGTSNPNLYWYRQAAGRGLQLLFYSVGIGQISSEVPQNLSASRPQDRQFILSSKKLLLSDSGFYLCAWSVQVGNTEAFFGQGTRLTVV.

The chain has TRBV10-3 and TRBJ1-3; D ambiguous. This CDR3 comprises 13 residues. Between the trimmed V and J ends, which lost 5 bases and 0 bases, there was a span of 5 bases. Germline V CDR1 and CDR2: ENHRY, SYGVKD. The CDR3 DNA sequence: TGTGCCATCAGTATAGTCTCTGGAAACACCATATATTTT. Translating it yields CAISIVSGNTIYF.

The V call is TRBV9, the J call TRBJ1-4, with 7 bases matching TRBD1. The length of the CDR3 is 15 residues. V shed 0 bases and J 7 bases; nucleotides not matched to a gene: 6. The germline V gene encodes CDR1 SGDLS and CDR2 YYNGEE. This CDR3 is CASSVDGTASEKLFF. The CDR3 DNA follows: TGTGCCAGCAGCGTAGACGGGACAGCCTCTGAAAAACTGTTTTTT.

J is TRBJ1-6 and V is TRBV30, with D possibly being TRBD1 (6 bases). Germline-derived CDR1 and CDR2 are GTSNPN and SVGIG (reference sequence). With 1 base removed from V and 7 bases from J, the gap between germline ends came to 11 bases. The CDR3 extends over 14 amino acids. The CDR3 nucleotides are TGTGCCTGGAGTGCTGGCAGGGGAAATTCACCCCTCCACTTT. Protein: CAWSAGRGNSPLHF. Filled out from reference TRBV30 and TRBJ1-6, the complete variable domain reads SQTIHQWPATLVQPVGSPLSLECTVEGTSNPNLYWYRQAAGRGLQLLFYSVGIGQISSEVPQNLSASRPQDRQFILSSKKLLLSDSGFYLCAWSAGRGNSPLHFGNGTRLTVT.

In its sample, this clone was seen once. The rearrangement links TRBV6-5 to TRBJ1-5; TRBD1 matches 8 bases. The germline CDR1 and CDR2 sequences are MNHEY and SVGAGI. The CDR3 runs to 14 residues. J gave up 9 bases and V 4 bases, and 8 bases lay outside the gene matches. This CDR3 reads CASSSRDRLRPQHF. The CDR3 DNA is TGTGCCAGCAGTTCCAGGGACAGGTTGCGGCCCCAGCATTTT.